These T cell receptor beta chains were read from a single sample in a study of T-cell reconstitution after alpha-beta-depleted transplantation in children. MiXCR, applied by TCRdb to the PCR reads, yields one record per CDR3 protein. The sample holds about 980,000 distinct CDR3 sequences, about 29% seen once. The specimen comprised PBMCs, mostly from graft donor cells, sampled 360 days after TCRalphabeta/CD19-depleted stem cell transplant. The receptors come from a boy younger than two who had a stem cell transplant for SCID, so the T cells may come from the graft donor. CDR3s include the opening cysteine and the closing phenylalanine or tryptophan. Fields, in order: clone size, J gene, V gene, D gene, CDR3 DNA, CDR3 protein. A D gene is named only where the DNA matches it firmly. The size of a clone is reported for some rows only, either as once, few or many, or as a class for expanded clones.

size: few
J: TRBJ1-5
V: TRBV12-3/TRBV12-4
D: .
DNA: TGTGCCAGCAGTCCCGAGGCTTGGCAGCCCCAGCATTTT
CDR3: CASSPEAWQPQHF

size: .
J: TRBJ2-7
V: TRBV24-1
D: TRBD1
DNA: TGTGCCACCAGCGGGACAGGACCATCCTACGAGCAGTACTTC
CDR3: CATSGTGPSYEQYF

size: .
J: TRBJ2-5
V: TRBV7-8
D: TRBD2
DNA: TGTGCCAGCAGCTTAGGGGGGACTAGCGGGGGTTACCAAGAGACCCAGTACTTC
CDR3: CASSLGGTSGGYQETQYF

size: .
J: TRBJ1-1
V: TRBV5-1
D: .
DNA: TGCGCCAGCAGCTTGGAGGGGGTCTTGAACACTGAAGCTTTCTTT
CDR3: CASSLEGVLNTEAFF

size: once
J: TRBJ2-7
V: TRBV12-3/TRBV12-4
D: .
DNA: TGTGCCAGCAGTTTCTTCCGGGGCGAGCAGTACTTC
CDR3: CASSFFRGEQYF

size: few
J: TRBJ1-1
V: TRBV6-2/TRBV6-3
D: TRBD1
DNA: TGTGCCAGCAGGCCCGGGACAGGGGGCAAGGCTGAAGCTTTCTTT
CDR3: CASRPGTGGKAEAFF

size: many
J: TRBJ1-3
V: TRBV9
D: .
DNA: TGTGCCAGCAGCGTCGGCGGTTCTGGAGGAAACACCATATATTTT
CDR3: CASSVGGSGGNTIYF

size: .
J: TRBJ2-1
V: TRBV7-9
D: .
DNA: TGTGCCAGCAGCTTGCGGGACTGGGACAATGAGCAGTTCTTC
CDR3: CASSLRDWDNEQFF

size: .
J: TRBJ2-1
V: TRBV7-2
D: TRBD1
DNA: TGTGCCAGCAGCGCTGACAGGGGGGGCAATGAGCAGTTCTTC
CDR3: CASSADRGGNEQFF

size: .
J: TRBJ2-5
V: TRBV18
D: TRBD1
DNA: TGTGCCAGCTCATCGGGACAGCCGAAAGAGACCCAGTACTTC
CDR3: CASSSGQPKETQYF

size: many
J: TRBJ2-3
V: TRBV18
D: .
DNA: TGTGCCAGCAGCCCGTCGGGCACAGATACGCAGTATTTT
CDR3: CASSPSGTDTQYF

size: few
J: TRBJ2-1
V: TRBV12-3/TRBV12-4
D: .
DNA: TGTGCCAGCACCGCCCAGGACAGAAGGATAAATGAGCAGTTCTTC
CDR3: CASTAQDRRINEQFF

size: .
J: TRBJ2-3
V: TRBV5-1
D: TRBD2
DNA: TGCGCCAGCAGCTCCGGGTTGGGGAGGGGCACAGATACGCAGTATTTT
CDR3: CASSSGLGRGTDTQYF

size: .
J: TRBJ1-5
V: TRBV25-1
D: .
DNA: TGTGCCAGCAGTGAATGGTTGGAAAATCAGCCCCAGCATTTT
CDR3: CASSEWLENQPQHF